This T cell receptor beta chain was retrieved from a study of T cell responses to AZD1222 COVID-19 vaccine. Study-wide results and limits: Clonal diversity was possibly underestimated, and white British individuals and females predominated among donors. Spike-specific TCR breadth and depth grew following two AZD1222 doses. In all cases, repertoires were sampled only after the peak T cell response.

TCRdb's copy holds only in-frame clones and misses some; the assay was immunoSEQ multiplex PCR. The profile shows some 70,000 clones, roughly four fifths of them singletons. The CDR3 consists of 13 residues. Per the germline V gene, CDR1 is LGHDT and CDR2 is YNNKEL (reference sequence). V dropped 0 bases and J dropped 3 bases, with 6 bases sitting between them. On this clone itself: Its cognate antigen is unknown.

This chain connects TRBV3-1 (or the pseudogene TRBV3-2) to TRBJ2-7; D is uncertain. The sample consisted of peripheral blood, taken on day 0 of AZD1222 vaccination. The origin of this receptor is an adult in good health. The CDR3 is CASSQDRDYEQYF. The CDR3 DNA follows: TGTGCCAGCAGCCAAGATAGGGACTACGAGCAGTACTTC.